The 18 T cell receptor beta chains given below trace back to one sample, sequenced in a study of blood T cell repertoires in COVID-19. Clones were read by immunoSEQ multiplex PCR, and TCRdb kept only the in-frame ones, dropping some. The sample has roughly 300,000 clones, 87% seen once. The material sequenced was peripheral blood. The receptors shown here come from a woman aged 45-59 years who had recovered from COVID-19.

This chain uses TRBV19 with TRBJ1-5; D is perhaps TRBD1 (6 bases). CDR1 and CDR2 from the germline V gene are LNHDA and SQIVND (reference sequence). This CDR3 is 17 amino acids long. V was trimmed by 6 bases and J by 2 bases, leaving 20 bases between them. CDR3 protein: CASSILSGDLGNQPQHF. The CDR3 region has the DNA TGTGCCAGTAGCATACTTTCAGGGGATTTGGGCAATCAGCCCCAGCATTTT.

The chain carries TRBV19 and TRBJ2-3; a weak D match, TRBD2 (5 bases). The CDR3 runs to 15 residues. Trimming shortened V by 4 bases and J by 2 bases, and 13 bases separated the two germline ends. CDR1 is LNHDA, CDR2 SQIVND, per germline (reference sequence). The CDR3 DNA reads as TGTGCCAGTAGTACCGTAGCGTCTCACACAGATACGCAGTATTTT. It is translated as CASSTVASHTDTQYF. Supplemented by reference TRBV19 and TRBJ2-3, the full variable domain reads DGGITQSPKYLFRKEGQNVTLSCEQNLNHDAMYWYRQDPGQGLRLIYYSQIVNDFQKGDIAEGYSVSREKKESFPLTVTSAQKNPTAFYLCASSTVASHTDTQYFGPGTRLTVL.

This clone was picked up one time. The V gene is TRBV7-3, the J gene TRBJ2-3; 13 positions agree with TRBD2. The CDR3 loop spans 18 amino acids. Germline CDR1 is SGHTA and CDR2 is FQGTGA. Trimming at V came to 5 bases and at J to 4 bases, leaving 12 bases not matched to a gene. Here the CDR3 DNA reads TGTGCCAGCAGCGATGGGACTAGCGGGGTCAGTGGTCCAGATACGCAGTATTTT. As protein: CASSDGTSGVSGPDTQYF.

The J gene is TRBJ2-7, the V gene TRBV5-1; tentative D call: TRBD2 (6 bases). CDR1 and CDR2 from the germline V gene are SGHRS and YFSETQ. V was pared by 0 bases and J by 5 bases, with 12 bases between. The CDR3 runs to 14 residues. In nucleotides, the CDR3 is TGCGCCAGCAGCTTGGGGGGGGAGTCCCACGAGCAGTACTTC. It translates to CASSLGGESHEQYF.

The CDR3 protein is CASSSPGRGNSPLHF. The CDR3 nucleotides are TGTGCCAGCAGCTCCCCGGGCAGGGGGAATTCACCCCTCCACTTT. This rearrangement joins TRBV7-2 to TRBJ1-6; TRBD1 agrees at 7 bases. With V trimmed by 4 bases and J by 7 bases, 7 bases remained unmatched. This CDR3 has 15 residues. Germline V gives CDR1 SGHTA, CDR2 FQGNSA.

This rearrangement joins TRBV6-6 to TRBJ1-2; weak D call: TRBD1 (6 bases). The germline V and J ends were trimmed by 2 bases and 2 bases, with 6 bases remaining between them. CDR1 MNHNY and CDR2 SVGAGI come from the germline V gene (reference sequence). This CDR3 is 13 amino acids long. The CDR3 DNA follows: TGTGCCAGCAGTTACGGACAGAACTATGGCTACACCTTC. Translated: CASSYGQNYGYTF.

The CDR3 DNA reads TGTGCCAGCAGTGAAGAGAGCTCCTATAATTCACCCCTCCACTTT. It specifies CASSEESSYNSPLHF. This sequence joins TRBV28 and TRBJ1-6; D is unclear. Germline V gives CDR1 MDHEN, CDR2 SYDVKM. The CDR3 contains 15 residues. Trimming removed 5 bases at V and 0 bases at J, with 8 bases between.

The chain has TRBV7-2 and TRBJ2-1; D might be TRBD2 (5 bases). This CDR3 region has 15 residues. The germline V gene has CDR1 SGHTA and CDR2 FQGNSA. Trimming shortened V by 5 bases and J by 0 bases, and 11 bases separated the two germline ends. As DNA, the CDR3 is TGTGCCAGCAGCCCGGGTCGGGGCTCCTACAATGAGCAGTTCTTC. Translating gives CASSPGRGSYNEQFF.

This sequence joins TRBV28 and TRBJ1-4, with D unresolved. The germline V gene has CDR1 MDHEN and CDR2 SYDVKM. The CDR3 runs 15 residues. Trimming took off 2 bases at V and 7 bases at J, with 14 bases between the two ends. As DNA, the CDR3 is TGTGCCAGCAGTTTAGGTAGCCGGGAGGGTGAAAAACTGTTTTTT. As protein: CASSLGSREGEKLFF.

This chain links TRBV11-2 with TRBJ2-5, with 15 nucleotides matching TRBD2. Trimming cost V 6 bases and J 4 bases; bases outside gene matches: 3. CDR1 SGHAT and CDR2 FQNNGV come from the germline V gene. This CDR3 spans 15 amino acids. CDR3 sequence reads: CASRQGLAGGETQYF. CDR3 coding DNA: TGTGCCAGCAGGCAGGGACTAGCGGGAGGAGAGACCCAGTACTTC.

The CDR3 nucleotides are TGTGCCAGCGGGGCGACGGACAGCTACGAGCAGTACTTC. Its translation is CASGATDSYEQYF. The V gene is TRBV6-5, the J gene TRBJ2-7; D may be TRBD1 (6 bases). Per the germline V gene, CDR1 is MNHEY and CDR2 is SVGAGI. Trimming shortened V by 8 bases and J by 3 bases, and 14 bases separated the two germline ends. The CDR3 loop spans 13 amino acids.

The chain employs TRBV27 and TRBJ2-5; D call uncertain. Trimming took 6 bases from V and 4 from J, leaving 12 bases between them. The germline V gene has CDR1 MNHEY and CDR2 SMNVEV (reference sequence). This CDR3 spans 13 amino acids. Written as DNA, the CDR3 is TGTGCCAGCAGCCGAGGAGTTTTAGAGACCCAGTACTTC. Protein sequence: CASSRGVLETQYF.

This clone is a singleton in its sample. This chain uses TRBV3-1 (or the pseudogene TRBV3-2) with TRBJ2-2; 7 bases line up with TRBD1. The CDR3 covers 16 residues. With V trimmed by 1 base and J by 6 bases, 8 bases remained unmatched. Germline CDR1 LGHDT, CDR2 YNNKEL (reference sequence). The CDR3 nucleotides are TGTGCCAGCAGCCAAGGAGGGGGCAGGTCCGCCGGGGAGCTGTTTTTT. Residues: CASSQGGGRSAGELFF.

This clone has only one observation. This chain links TRBV6-1 with TRBJ2-7, with D maybe TRBD1 (5 bases). The CDR3 consists of 13 residues. V was trimmed by 2 bases and J by 3 bases, leaving 8 bases between them. The germline CDR1 and CDR2 sequences are MNHNS and SASEGT. CDR3 sequence: CASSEIQGYEQYF. Here the CDR3 DNA reads TGTGCCAGCAGTGAAATCCAGGGCTACGAGCAGTACTTC.

This chain links TRBV4-3 with TRBJ1-3, with a tentative D call TRBD1 (5 bases). Germline CDR1 is LGHNA and CDR2 is YSLEER. The CDR3 totals 14 residues. Trimming took 2 bases from V and 4 from J, leaving 9 bases between them. The CDR3 loop reads CASSQQGGGNTIYF. CDR3 nucleotide sequence: TGCGCCAGCAGCCAACAGGGAGGAGGAAACACCATATATTTT.

The chain employs TRBV27 and TRBJ2-5; 9 bases line up with TRBD2. Germline loops: CDR1 MNHEY, CDR2 SMNVEV (reference sequence). Germline trimming cut 6 bases from V and 5 bases from J; bases unmatched to any gene: 4. This CDR3 is 13 amino acids long. The CDR3 DNA reads TGTGCCAGCAGAGCGGGGGGCCCGGAGACCCAGTACTTC. This codes for CASRAGGPETQYF.

The chain uses TRBV28 and TRBJ1-3; D might be TRBD1 (6 bases). The CDR3 totals 16 residues. V lost 5 bases to trimming and J lost 0 bases, with 14 bases between them. Germline values: CDR1 MDHEN, CDR2 SYDVKM. The CDR3 loop reads CASSNPTGSSGNTIYF. For the CDR3, the DNA is TGTGCCAGCAGTAATCCTACAGGGAGCTCTGGAAACACCATATATTTT.

This clone was found a few times. This chain uses TRBV9 with TRBJ2-7, with 11 bases matching TRBD2. The CDR3 is 16 residues long. Germline trimming cut 8 bases from V and 2 bases from J; bases unmatched to any gene: 12. Germline CDR1 is SGDLS and CDR2 is YYNGEE. CDR3 in amino acids: CASLFETSGDTYEQYF. The CDR3 DNA reads TGTGCCAGTTTGTTTGAGACTAGCGGGGACACCTACGAGCAGTACTTC. Combining the CDR3 with reference TRBV9 and TRBJ2-7 gives the whole variable domain DSGVTQTPKHLITATGQRVTLRCSPRSGDLSVYWYQQSLDQGLQFLIQYYNGEERAKGNILERFSAQQFPDLHSELNLSSLELGDSALYFCASLFETSGDTYEQYFGPGTRLTVT.